This TCR beta chain was recorded in a study of cytomegalovirus exposure and HLA in healthy donors. With respect to this clone: What it recognizes is unknown.

Study findings and constraints: Among TCR beta chains, those listed as cytomegalovirus-associated numbered about 160. By HLA locus, TCR association rates varied in a later analysis, with DRB1 showing the most and HLA-C the fewest. Researchers left out some V segments, among them TRBV6-2 and TRBV6-3, as indistinguishable.

Healthy bone marrow donors supplied every sample. Trimming shortened V by 8 bases and J by 2 bases, and 13 bases separated the two germline ends. Germline CDR1 reads MNHNS; CDR2 reads SASEGT. There are 14 residues in the CDR3. Use of 60 Vbeta and 13 Jbeta primers characterized the PCR. Only in-frame clones appear in the TCRdb table, and some are missing; sequencing was by immunoSEQ multiplex PCR. The table lists tens of thousands of clones, roughly 80% of them singletons. This TCR was sampled from a woman in her forties in good health and CMV-seropositive. The V and J genes are TRBV6-1 and TRBJ1-5; D is unclear. Source material: PBMCs. CDR3 in DNA: TGTGCCAGCGGTGTGGCGGTTGGCAATCAGCCCCAGCATTTT. This codes for CASGVAVGNQPQHF.